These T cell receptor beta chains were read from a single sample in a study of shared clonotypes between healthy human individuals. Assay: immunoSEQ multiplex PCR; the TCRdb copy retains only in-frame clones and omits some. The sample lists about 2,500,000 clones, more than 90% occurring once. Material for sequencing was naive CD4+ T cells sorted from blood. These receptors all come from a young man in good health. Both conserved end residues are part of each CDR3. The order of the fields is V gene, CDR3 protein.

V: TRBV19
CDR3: CASSRTGEGVQPQHF

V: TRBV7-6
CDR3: CASSLDTDTQYF

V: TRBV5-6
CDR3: CASSWGRGSYEQYF

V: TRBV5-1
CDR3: CASSILTSGQETQYF

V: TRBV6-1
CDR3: CASWGDHSNQPQHF

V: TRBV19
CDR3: CASSAGSQETQYF

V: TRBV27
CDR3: CASSPLPRTEQFF

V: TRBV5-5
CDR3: CASSPPLALGNEQFF

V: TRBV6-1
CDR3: CASSEGLSGTGNASPLHF

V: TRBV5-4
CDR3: CASSSGTGGYGYTF